The text below deals with one TCR beta chain. Its matching antigen is unknown. These data come from a study of shared clonotypes between healthy human individuals. Turning to the study itself: CD8 memory received one plate per donor, CD8 naive two, CD4 memory three and CD4 naive three. Findings and limits, study-wide: Sorted-subset samples were not fully sequenced, rarefaction indicated. Naive CD4 clonotype sharing across a few donors was 4% to 5.5%.

CDR1 and CDR2 from the germline V gene are SGHNT and YENEEA. This CDR3 has 15 residues. Germline trimming cut 5 bases from V and 9 bases from J; bases unmatched to any gene: 10. Method: immunoSEQ multiplex PCR; TCRdb's copy keeps in-frame clones and lacks some. This table has about 520,000 clones, roughly 95% appearing once. This chain joins TRBV11-3 and TRBJ2-2; 9 nucleotides line up with TRBD1. Sequenced sample: naive CD4+ T cells sorted from blood. As for subset: CD45RA+ positively selected. The sequence was collected from a woman under 40 in good health. CDR3 protein: CASSPGTGFNRELFF. In DNA, the CDR3 is TGTGCCAGCAGCCCAGGGACAGGGTTTAACAGGGAGCTGTTTTTT.